The rows below give T cell receptor beta chains drawn from one sample of a study of control samples from healthy donors and cancer patients. Libraries were prepared by immunoSEQ multiplex PCR; TCRdb keeps only in-frame clonotypes and omits some of them. The table records 95,000 to 150,000 clones, around 90% of them present only once. Input material: blood. The receptors stem from a middle-aged man in good health. Each CDR3 is given with its conserved first and last residue. A D gene is named only where the DNA matches it firmly. The size field is filled for only some rows; it gives once, few, many or a size class.

CDR3	DNA	D	V	J	size
CASSRDRGKKDGYTF	TGTGCCAGCAGCAGGGACAGGGGAAAAAAGGATGGCTACACCTTC	TRBD1	TRBV6-2/TRBV6-3	TRBJ1-2	-
CASSYSDAYGYTF	TGTGCCAGCAGTTACTCAGACGCCTATGGCTACACCTTC	-	TRBV6-2/TRBV6-3	TRBJ1-2	-
CASSQFPSGAYEQYF	TGCGCCAGCAGCCAATTCCCCTCGGGGGCCTACGAGCAGTACTTC	-	TRBV4-3	TRBJ2-7	-
CASSYVGDYGYTF	TGTGCCAGCAGTTATGTTGGTGACTATGGCTACACCTTC	-	TRBV6-5	TRBJ1-2	-
CASSENSDRAAVDTQYF	TGCGCCAGCAGTGAGAACTCGGACAGGGCTGCGGTAGATACGCAGTATTTT	TRBD1	TRBV10-1	TRBJ2-3	-
CASSLDGQGLTTYF	TGCGCCAGCAGCTTGGACGGACAGGGGCTTACAACCTACTTC	TRBD1	TRBV5-1	TRBJ2-7	-
CAVTRTGPGLDTEAFF	TGTGCAGTAACGAGGACAGGGCCAGGCCTGGACACTGAAGCTTTCTTT	TRBD1	TRBV25-1	TRBJ1-1	once
CAWSVPGQASGELFF	TGTGCCTGGAGTGTACCCGGACAGGCCAGCGGGGAGCTGTTTTTT	TRBD1	TRBV30	TRBJ2-2	few
CASSQVPQGSRGNTIYF	TGCGCCAGCAGCCAAGTCCCACAGGGGTCGAGGGGAAACACCATATATTTT	TRBD1	TRBV4-3	TRBJ1-3	few
CASRNNQETQYF	TGCGCCAGCCGTAATAACCAAGAGACCCAGTACTTC	-	TRBV5-1	TRBJ2-5	-
CASSPEVWGYTF	TGTGCCAGCAGCCCGGAGGTTTGGGGCTACACCTTC	-	TRBV7-9	TRBJ1-2	-
CASNVGDGREAFF	TGTGCCAGCAATGTAGGGGACGGGAGGGAAGCTTTCTTT	-	TRBV12-3/TRBV12-4	TRBJ1-1	-
CASSEQNSNQPQHF	TGTGCCAGCTCAGAACAGAATAGCAATCAGCCCCAGCATTTT	-	TRBV18	TRBJ1-5	-
CAISGRKDQIYEQYF	TGTGCCATCAGTGGAAGAAAGGATCAAATCTACGAGCAGTACTTC	-	TRBV10-3	TRBJ2-7	-
CATDQGAGTEAFF	TGTGCCACAGACCAGGGCGCGGGCACTGAAGCTTTCTTT	-	TRBV24-1	TRBJ1-1	-
CATSDSLTGFNQPQHF	TGTGCCACCAGTGATTCATTGACAGGGTTCAATCAGCCCCAGCATTTT	TRBD1	TRBV24-1	TRBJ1-5	-
CASSDRGSTGELFF	TGTGCCAGCAGTGACAGGGGTAGCACCGGGGAGCTGTTTTTT	-	TRBV25-1	TRBJ2-2	-
CASSRNRNTEAFF	TGTGCCAGTAGTAGAAACAGGAACACTGAAGCTTTCTTT	-	TRBV19	TRBJ1-1	-
CASSVSGGGETQYF	TGTGCCAGCAGTGTTAGCGGGGGTGGAGAGACCCAGTACTTC	TRBD2	TRBV2	TRBJ2-5	-
CASSEDVRGLSGYTF	TGTGCCAGCAGTGAAGACGTCAGGGGATTAAGTGGCTACACCTTC	-	TRBV6-1	TRBJ1-2	-
CASAFPGARDGYTF	TGTGCCTCCGCCTTTCCGGGGGCGCGGGATGGCTACACCTTC	-	TRBV25-1	TRBJ1-2	-
CASSILGAGEKLFF	TGTGCCAGTAGTATACTTGGGGCAGGGGAAAAACTGTTTTTT	-	TRBV19	TRBJ1-4	-
CASSRTRAVSGANVLTF	TGTGCCAGCAGTCGGACCCGGGCGGTCTCTGGGGCCAACGTCCTGACTTTC	-	TRBV6-6	TRBJ2-6	-
CATSDFRAGDSNYGYTF	TGTGCCACCAGTGATTTTCGCGCCGGGGACTCCAACTATGGCTACACCTTC	-	TRBV24-1	TRBJ1-2	-
CASSLTENTEAFF	TGTGCCAGCAGTCTGACAGAGAACACTGAAGCTTTCTTT	-	TRBV12-3/TRBV12-4	TRBJ1-1	-
CASSLVANGAAGELFF	TGTGCCAGCAGCTTAGTGGCGAATGGGGCCGCCGGGGAGCTGTTTTTT	-	TRBV7-2	TRBJ2-2	-
CASSQNWGRFNSPLHF	TGCGCCAGCAGCCAAAATTGGGGACGGTTTAATTCACCCCTCCACTTT	-	TRBV4-3	TRBJ1-6	-
CASSPTRLNYGYTF	TGCGCCAGCAGCCCAACTCGACTTAACTATGGCTACACCTTC	-	TRBV4-3	TRBJ1-2	-
CASSLLSRVNTEAFF	TGTGCCAGCAGCTTACTATCCAGGGTGAACACTGAAGCTTTCTTT	-	TRBV7-8	TRBJ1-1	-